This T cell receptor beta chain was recovered during a study of T cell changes during pregnancy in multiple sclerosis. V lost 4 bases, J lost 6 bases, and 2 bases stayed unmatched. The CDR3 loop spans 12 amino acids. Germline lookup yields CDR1 SQVTM and CDR2 ANQGSEA. Libraries were prepared by immunoSEQ multiplex PCR; TCRdb keeps only in-frame clonotypes and omits some of them. This sample has 18,000 or so clones, with roughly 91% found just once. V gene TRBV29-1 combines with J gene TRBJ1-2, with 10 bases matching TRBD1. Sequences were derived from CD4+ T cells from peripheral blood mononuclear cells, sampled in the first trimester of pregnancy. The TCR comes from a female donor in good health, enrolled as a control in a pregnancy study. The CDR3 loop is CSVVGTGDGYTF. The DNA of the CDR3 is TGCAGCGTTGTAGGGACAGGGGATGGCTACACCTTC.